This T cell receptor (beta chain) was recovered during a study of persistence of HIV-infected CD4 T cells. Findings of the study overall: Degenerate expanded CDR3beta sequences were enriched among CMV- and Gag-responding cells.

Cells were stimulated with CMV-infected fibroblast lysates at 10 ug/mL. CD40L-negative CD69-negative CD45RO-high memory CD4+ T cells were sorted as populations depleted of antigen-responding cells. V lost 6 bases to trimming and J lost 3 bases, with 19 bases between them. CDR1 and CDR2 from the germline V gene are MDHEN and SYDVKM. The CDR3 loop spans 16 amino acids. Sequencing used immunoSEQ version 4 in survey mode. Sequencing used immunoSEQ multiplex PCR; TCRdb keeps in-frame clones, though not all of them. The sample yields tens of thousands of clones, more than 75% seen once. Regarding this clone: The antigen remains undetermined.

This material consisted of CD4+ T cells sorted from PBMCs after roughly 18-hour stimulation, taken from a patient who received antiretroviral therapy. This chain connects TRBV28 to TRBJ2-3, with a weak D call TRBD1 (6 bases). The sequence was collected from an adult man with HIV who was CMV-seropositive. CDR3 sequence reads: CASRTPGAGGTDTQYF. In DNA form, the CDR3 reads TGTGCCAGCAGGACACCAGGGGCGGGCGGAACAGATACGCAGTATTTT.